The T cell receptor beta chain under discussion was sequenced for a study of blood T cell repertoires in COVID-19. This CDR3 spans 16 amino acids. Trimming shortened V by 0 bases and J by 10 bases, and 17 bases separated the two germline ends. CDR1 and CDR2 (germline): SGHRS, YFSETQ. The authors' processing: Amplifying reference gene primers gave estimates of nucleated cell counts. TCRdb keeps only in-frame clones here, not all; method: immunoSEQ multiplex PCR. That table is the source of V, J and clone size, and D and trimming were worked out from the DNA. Here the sample spans about 140,000 clones, 85% being singletons.

The chain combines TRBV5-1 with TRBJ1-6; D is unresolved. This TCR derives from a man aged 50-60 years with acute or convalescent COVID-19. Specimen: peripheral blood. In DNA, the CDR3 is TGCGCCAGCAGCTTGGATAACCCCGGGAGGGAGTCACCCCTCCACTTT. Translated: CASSLDNPGRESPLHF. Combining the CDR3 with reference TRBV5-1 and TRBJ1-6 gives the whole variable domain KAGVTQTPRYLIKTRGQQVTLSCSPISGHRSVSWYQQTPGQGLQFLFEYFSETQRNKGNFPGRFSGRQFSNSRSEMNVSTLELGDSALYLCASSLDNPGRESPLHFGNGTRLTVT.